Sequencing of this T cell receptor beta chain was carried out in a study of blood T cell repertoires in COVID-19. Study overall: Samples of COVID-19 (acute and convalescent) were obtained from the United States, Italy and Spain.

Authors' data handling: Reference gene primer amplification gave nucleated cell count estimates. TCRdb's table, derived via immunoSEQ multiplex PCR, lists solely in-frame clones and lacks some. That table supplies the V and J calls and clone size; D and trimming were determined from the DNA. The table shows approximately 51,000 clones, with around 83% occurring only once. This receptor was identified in a man aged 40-55 years with active COVID-19. Sequenced input: peripheral blood.

CDR3 DNA sequence: TGTGCCACCAGGGGACAGGGGGCGCCCCCAGATACGCAGTATTTT. Amino acid sequence: CATRGQGAPPDTQYF. The chain couples TRBV15 to TRBJ2-3, with 12 bases fitting TRBD1. From germline, CDR1 is LNHNV and CDR2 YYDKDF (reference sequence). The CDR3 totals 15 residues. The ends lost 6 bases at V and 4 bases at J; junction bases unmatched: 5.